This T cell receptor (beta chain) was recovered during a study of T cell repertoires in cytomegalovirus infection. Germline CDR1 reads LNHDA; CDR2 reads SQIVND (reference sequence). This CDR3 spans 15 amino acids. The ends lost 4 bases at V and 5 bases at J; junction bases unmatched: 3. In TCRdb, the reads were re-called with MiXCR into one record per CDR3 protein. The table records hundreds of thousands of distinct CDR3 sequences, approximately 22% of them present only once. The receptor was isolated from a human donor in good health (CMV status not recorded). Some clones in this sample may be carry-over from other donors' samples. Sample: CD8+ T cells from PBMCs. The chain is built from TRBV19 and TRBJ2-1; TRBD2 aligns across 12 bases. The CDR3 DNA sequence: TGTGCCAGTAGTACTACTAGCGGGGGGCACAATGAGCAGTTCTTC. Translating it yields CASSTTSGGHNEQFF.